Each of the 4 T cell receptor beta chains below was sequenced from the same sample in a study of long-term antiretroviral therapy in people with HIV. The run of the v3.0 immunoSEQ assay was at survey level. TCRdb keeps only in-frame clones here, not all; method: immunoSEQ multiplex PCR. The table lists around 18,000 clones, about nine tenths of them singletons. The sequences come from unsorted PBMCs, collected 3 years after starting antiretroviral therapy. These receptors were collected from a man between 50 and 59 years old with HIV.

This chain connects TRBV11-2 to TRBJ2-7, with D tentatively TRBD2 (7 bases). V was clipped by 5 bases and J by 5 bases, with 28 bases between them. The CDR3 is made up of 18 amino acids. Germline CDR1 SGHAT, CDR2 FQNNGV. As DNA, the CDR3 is TGTGCCAGCAGCCATCACCGAAGCGATAGGGGGGGCCGTCACGAGCAGTACTTC. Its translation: CASSHHRSDRGGRHEQYF.

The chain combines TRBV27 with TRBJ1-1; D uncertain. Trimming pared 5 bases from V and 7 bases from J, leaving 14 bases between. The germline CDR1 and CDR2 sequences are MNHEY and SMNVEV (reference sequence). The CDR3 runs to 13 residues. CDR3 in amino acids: CASSRWARDEAFF. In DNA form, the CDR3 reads TGTGCCAGCAGTCGGTGGGCGCGAGATGAAGCTTTCTTT.

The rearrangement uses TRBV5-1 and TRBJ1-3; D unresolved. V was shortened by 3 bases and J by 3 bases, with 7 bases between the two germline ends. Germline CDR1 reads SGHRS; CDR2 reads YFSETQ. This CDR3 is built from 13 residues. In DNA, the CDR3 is TGCGCCAGCAGCTCAGGTCGTGGAAACACCATATATTTT. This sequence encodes CASSSGRGNTIYF.

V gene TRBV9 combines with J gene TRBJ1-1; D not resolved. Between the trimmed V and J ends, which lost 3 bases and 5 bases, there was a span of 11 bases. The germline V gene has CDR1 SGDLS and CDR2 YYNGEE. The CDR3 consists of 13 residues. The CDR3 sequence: CASSETLETEAFF. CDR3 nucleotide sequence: TGTGCCAGCAGCGAGACCTTGGAGACTGAAGCTTTCTTT.